A single count supports the clone carrying this T cell receptor (beta chain). At the deep level, the assay was run. It was approximately 0.2 ug DNA, 30,000 or so T cell genomes, that sorted-subset replicate PCRs used. Here immunoSEQ multiplex PCR was the method, and the copy in TCRdb shows in-frame clones only, minus some. The profile covers roughly 2.5 million clones, with over 85% appearing a single time and over 0.12% taken by the ten largest. This entry comes from a study of shared clonotypes between healthy human individuals. Germline V gives CDR1 MNHEY, CDR2 SVGAGI. The CDR3 runs to 13 residues. V lost 6 bases to trimming and J lost 7 bases, with 12 bases between them. The donors, all of them Caucasian adults, lived in Nashville, Tennessee.

The sequenced sample was naive CD4+ T cells sorted from blood. Subset described: CD45RA+ positively selected. The TCR originated in a man younger than 35 in good health. The chain has TRBV6-5 and TRBJ2-2, with no clear D. CDR3 sequence: CASSDTVIGELFF. DNA of the CDR3: TGTGCCAGCAGCGACACGGTCATCGGGGAGCTGTTTTTT.